A selection of T cell receptor beta chains follows, all from one sample in a study of cytomegalovirus exposure and HLA in healthy donors. Libraries were prepared by immunoSEQ multiplex PCR; TCRdb keeps only in-frame clonotypes and omits some of them. The repertoire has some 160,000 clones, over 65% of them found once; the top ten carry 3% to 3.5%. The specimen was PBMCs. These receptors came from a woman between 40 and 55 years old in good health and CMV-seronegative. CDR3s include the opening cysteine and the closing phenylalanine or tryptophan. A D gene is named only where the DNA matches it firmly. The size entry is marked missing in some rows and otherwise reads once, few, many or a size class.

clone_size	v_call	j_call	d_call	cdr3_aa	cdr3_nt
.	TRBV6-1	TRBJ1-5	.	CASRDSSGSNQPQHF	TGTGCCAGCAGGGACTCCTCTGGGAGCAATCAGCCCCAGCATTTT
.	TRBV5-4	TRBJ2-2	TRBD1	CASSKTGRNTGELFF	TGTGCCAGCAGCAAGACAGGGCGGAACACCGGGGAGCTGTTTTTT
.	TRBV7-6	TRBJ2-5	.	CASSLPVAGSGETQYF	TGTGCCAGCAGCTTACCGGTTGCGGGGTCCGGGGAGACCCAGTACTTC
.	TRBV10-1	TRBJ1-4	.	CASSRTDEKLFF	TGCGCCAGCAGCCGGACAGATGAAAAACTGTTTTTT
.	TRBV2	TRBJ1-4	TRBD1	CASTGTGGSILFF	TGTGCCAGCACTGGGACAGGGGGCTCTATTCTGTTTTTT
.	TRBV7-2	TRBJ2-3	TRBD2	CASSLTSGMGDTQYF	TGTGCCAGCAGCTTAACTAGCGGGATGGGGGATACGCAGTATTTT
.	TRBV5-1	TRBJ2-5	TRBD2	CASSPRTRQETQYF	TGCGCCAGCAGCCCCAGGACTAGACAAGAGACCCAGTACTTC
few	TRBV5-1	TRBJ2-7	TRBD1	CASSLDGQGYEQYF	TGCGCCAGCAGCTTGGACGGACAGGGCTACGAGCAGTACTTC
.	TRBV19	TRBJ1-5	.	CASNGGRGNQPQHF	TGTGCCAGTAACGGGGGGCGCGGCAATCAGCCCCAGCATTTT
once	TRBV2	TRBJ2-2	.	CASSEGEHTGELFF	TGTGCCAGCAGTGAAGGAGAGCACACCGGGGAGCTGTTTTTT
.	TRBV19	TRBJ1-1	.	CASRDRNTEAFF	TGTGCCAGTAGGGACAGAAACACTGAAGCTTTCTTT
.	TRBV28	TRBJ2-7	.	CASTSTGPSSYEQYF	TGTGCCAGCACATCCACAGGCCCCAGCTCCTACGAGCAGTACTTC
.	TRBV19	TRBJ2-7	TRBD1	CASSTRTGIYEQYF	TGTGCCAGTAGTACTCGGACAGGGATCTACGAGCAGTACTTC
.	TRBV6-5	TRBJ1-1	.	CASSTTGRTEAFF	TGTGCCAGCAGTACTACAGGGCGGACTGAAGCTTTCTTT
.	TRBV6-5	TRBJ1-4	.	CASSFTATNEKLFF	TGTGCCAGCAGTTTTACTGCAACTAATGAAAAACTGTTTTTT
.	TRBV2	TRBJ2-3	.	CASRGLRLGGTTQYF	TGTGCCAGCAGAGGTCTCAGGCTAGGAGGGACGACGCAGTATTTT
.	TRBV28	TRBJ2-7	.	CASSSPLYEQYF	TGTGCCAGCAGTTCTCCTCTTTACGAGCAGTACTTC
.	TRBV13	TRBJ1-1	.	CASSLTLRGENTEAFF	TGTGCCAGCAGCTTAACTCTACGGGGAGAAAACACTGAAGCTTTCTTT
.	TRBV5-1	TRBJ2-7	.	CASSPMRVQGLRTYEQYF	TGCGCCAGCAGCCCAATGAGAGTTCAGGGTCTAAGGACCTACGAGCAGTACTTC
.	TRBV18	TRBJ1-4	TRBD1	CASSPRGRGEKLFF	TGTGCCAGCTCACCGAGGGGGCGCGGTGAAAAACTGTTTTTT
.	TRBV7-9	TRBJ2-1	.	CASSLEGAGSYNEQFF	TGTGCCAGCAGCTTAGAAGGGGCTGGCTCCTACAATGAGCAGTTCTTC
.	TRBV6-5	TRBJ2-7	TRBD1	CASSYWGQVSYEQYF	TGTGCCAGCAGTTACTGGGGACAGGTCTCCTACGAGCAGTACTTC
.	TRBV10-1	TRBJ1-5	.	CASSELGNNQPQHF	TGCGCCAGCAGTGAGCTCGGGAACAATCAGCCCCAGCATTTT
.	TRBV28	TRBJ1-2	.	CASSLEKWRAPPGGYTF	TGTGCCAGCAGTTTAGAAAAGTGGCGGGCCCCACCCGGTGGCTACACCTTC
.	TRBV7-9	TRBJ2-3	.	CSSSPTGIPTDTQYF	TGTTCCAGCAGCCCCACAGGGATTCCCACAGATACGCAGTATTTT
.	TRBV7-8	TRBJ1-5	.	CASSLGPGTTDLHQPQHF	TGTGCCAGCAGCTTAGGGCCCGGGACAACCGATTTACATCAGCCCCAGCATTTT
.	TRBV5-1	TRBJ1-2	.	CASSLRDSADGYTF	TGCGCCAGCAGCTTACGGGATTCAGCAGATGGCTACACCTTC
once	TRBV7-3	TRBJ2-2	.	CASSLFGRGKGAGELFF	TGTGCCAGCAGCCTCTTCGGCAGGGGCAAAGGGGCCGGGGAGCTGTTTTTT
.	TRBV2	TRBJ1-5	.	CASYGEGNQPQHF	TGTGCCAGCTATGGGGAGGGCAATCAGCCCCAGCATTTT
.	TRBV2	TRBJ2-7	.	CASSPSYEQYF	TGTGCCAGCAGTCCGTCCTACGAGCAGTACTTC
.	TRBV6-5	TRBJ1-1	TRBD1	CASRRGQVNTEAFF	TGTGCCAGCAGACGGGGACAGGTGAACACTGAAGCTTTCTTT
.	TRBV4-1	TRBJ2-7	TRBD1	CASSQEDGTGFYEQYF	TGCGCCAGCAGCCAAGAAGATGGGACAGGGTTTTACGAGCAGTACTTC
few	TRBV7-9	TRBJ2-5	TRBD1	CASDRGQETQYF	TGTGCCAGCGACAGGGGCCAAGAGACCCAGTACTTC
.	TRBV2	TRBJ2-7	.	CASRSGEYEQYF	TGTGCCTCCCGCTCGGGAGAGTACGAGCAGTACTTC
.	TRBV6-5	TRBJ1-5	TRBD1	CASSPRTGSLRPQHF	TGTGCCAGCAGTCCTCGGACAGGGTCCTTACGTCCCCAGCATTTT
.	TRBV19	TRBJ1-2	TRBD1	CASSLRTGSPNYGYTF	TGTGCCAGTAGCCTCCGGACAGGTTCACCCAACTATGGCTACACCTTC
once	TRBV18	TRBJ2-7	.	CASSPRGPFREQYF	TGTGCCAGCTCACCACGGGGCCCCTTTAGGGAGCAGTACTTC
.	TRBV19	TRBJ2-7	.	CASSIFGNPYEQYF	TGTGCCAGTAGTATCTTCGGGAACCCCTACGAGCAGTACTTC
.	TRBV9	TRBJ1-1	TRBD1	CASSVTGGNTEAFF	TGTGCCAGCAGCGTCACAGGGGGGAACACTGAAGCTTTCTTT
.	TRBV10-3	TRBJ2-7	TRBD2	CAISDGRGSGLYEQYF	TGTGCCATCAGTGATGGGAGGGGATCGGGTCTCTACGAGCAGTACTTC
.	TRBV6-6	TRBJ1-1	.	CASSYPGESTEAFF	TGTGCCAGCAGTTACCCAGGGGAGAGCACTGAAGCTTTCTTT
.	TRBV27	TRBJ2-3	.	CASGGQGGLGLDTQYF	TGTGCCAGCGGGGGACAAGGGGGTCTCGGGTTGGATACGCAGTATTTT
few	TRBV6-5	TRBJ1-3	.	CASSWVRGNGNTIYF	TGTGCCAGCAGTTGGGTCAGGGGTAATGGAAACACCATATATTTT
.	TRBV19	TRBJ1-4	.	CASSPRDWEAYEKLFF	TGTGCCAGTAGTCCTCGGGACTGGGAAGCGTATGAAAAACTGTTTTTT
.	TRBV13	TRBJ1-5	TRBD1	CASSLGQGFNQPQHF	TGTGCCAGCAGCTTAGGACAGGGGTTTAATCAGCCCCAGCATTTT
.	TRBV10-1	TRBJ2-5	.	CASSESLARETQYF	TGCGCCAGCAGTGAATCGTTGGCCCGAGAGACCCAGTACTTC
once	TRBV4-1	TRBJ1-2	.	CASSQPGGNYGYTF	TGCGCCAGCAGCCAACCGGGCGGGAACTATGGCTACACCTTC
once	TRBV5-1	TRBJ1-6	.	CASSVDSTYNSPLHF	TGCGCCAGCAGCGTGGACAGCACCTATAATTCACCCCTCCACTTT
.	TRBV4-3	TRBJ1-5	.	CASSPPLNQPQHF	TGCGCCAGCAGCCCCCCGTTGAATCAGCCCCAGCATTTT
.	TRBV9	TRBJ2-7	TRBD2	CASSVAGTSGRYEQYF	TGTGCCAGCAGCGTAGCTGGGACTAGCGGGAGGTACGAGCAGTACTTC
.	TRBV6-5	TRBJ1-2	TRBD1	CASRDRELGLYGYTF	TGTGCCAGCAGGGACAGGGAACTGGGGTTATATGGCTACACCTTC
.	TRBV15	TRBJ1-1	.	CATSKLFGRVGDTEAFF	TGTGCCACCAGCAAATTATTCGGCAGGGTAGGGGACACTGAAGCTTTCTTT
.	TRBV7-6	TRBJ1-2	.	CASSLGISANYGYTF	TGTGCCAGCAGCTTAGGTATCTCAGCTAACTATGGCTACACCTTC
.	TRBV5-1	TRBJ2-5	.	CASSLGTKTQYF	TGCGCCAGCAGCCTTGGGACAAAGACCCAGTACTTC
.	TRBV6-1	TRBJ1-2	.	CASSKGDRYYGYTF	TGTGCCAGCAGTAAGGGGGATCGGTACTATGGCTACACCTTC
few	TRBV4-1	TRBJ1-1	.	CASSQAPRGQRAFF	TGCGCCAGCAGCCAAGCTCCCCGTGGGCAGAGAGCTTTCTTT
.	TRBV11-2	TRBJ1-1	.	CASSLYGGGVEAFF	TGTGCCAGCAGCTTATACGGAGGGGGGGTTGAAGCTTTCTTT
.	TRBV15	TRBJ1-1	TRBD1	CATSRAMAGGEAFF	TGTGCCACCAGCAGAGCTATGGCAGGGGGCGAAGCTTTCTTT
.	TRBV19	TRBJ1-2	.	CASSRYPGQPQYSYTF	TGTGCCAGTAGCAGGTACCCCGGACAGCCTCAATACAGCTACACCTTC